These 27 T cell receptor beta chains were all obtained from the same sample, sequenced in a study of identical twins. TCRdb passed the 5' RACE reads through MiXCR, listing each CDR3 protein once. The sample lists a few hundred thousand distinct CDR3 sequences; 9.5% to 10% were seen once. These data were also filed under a second study, of yellow fever vaccine responses in identical twins.

Sequencing used PBMCs. The source of these receptors is a woman younger than 30 in good health.

This clonotype has a count of ten or more. The chain employs TRBV7-9 and TRBJ1-1; no firm D call. With 3 bases removed from V and 6 bases from J, the gap between germline ends came to 8 bases. Looked up from germline, CDR1 is SEHNR and CDR2 is FQNEAQ (reference sequence). The CDR3 is made up of 12 amino acids. The CDR3 reads CASSLIMAEAFF. CDR3 coding DNA: TGTGCCAGCAGCTTGATAATGGCTGAAGCTTTCTTT.

This clonotype was seen many times. The chain joins TRBV7-2 to TRBJ2-7; D ambiguous. The V gene's germline CDR1 is SGHTA and CDR2 FQGNSA. There are 13 residues in the CDR3. This CDR3 reads CATHDDRSYEQYF. DNA for the CDR3: TGTGCGACTCATGATGATCGGTCCTACGAGCAGTACTTC.

This clonotype was seen a few times. This chain joins TRBV6-2 or TRBV6-3 and TRBJ2-1, with 7 positions matching TRBD1. The CDR3 extends over 13 amino acids. Germline trimming cut 6 bases from V and 8 bases from J; bases unmatched to any gene: 7. Germline values: CDR1 MNHEY, CDR2 SVGEGT. The CDR3 sequence is CASRDRLRDEQFF. In nucleotides, the CDR3 is TGTGCCAGCAGGGACAGGCTCAGGGATGAGCAGTTCTTC.

This clonotype was seen repeatedly, ten times or more. The chain links TRBV6-2 or TRBV6-3 to TRBJ2-7; 12 bases agree with TRBD2. CDR3 length: 14 residues. The V and J ends lost 7 bases and 2 bases, in that order; junction bases with no gene match: 3. Germline loops: CDR1 MNHEY, CDR2 SVGEGT. The CDR3 protein is CASKRLAGAYEQYF. The CDR3 DNA reads TGTGCCAGCAAGCGACTAGCGGGAGCCTACGAGCAGTACTTC.

The chain employs TRBV12-5 and TRBJ2-3; 7 nucleotides line up with TRBD1. Germline assignment: CDR1 LGHNT and CDR2 FRNRAP. With V trimmed by 1 base and J by 3 bases, 7 bases remained unmatched. This CDR3 spans 16 amino acids. The DNA for the CDR3 is TGTGCTAGTGGTTTGGAGACAGGGACAAGGACAGATACGCAGTATTTT. Translated: CASGLETGTRTDTQYF.

This clonotype appeared many times. The V and J genes are TRBV18 and TRBJ2-2, with a possible D match to TRBD2 (6 bases). Trimming removed 8 bases from V and 3 bases from J, with 16 bases in between. CDR1 and CDR2 from the germline V gene are KGHSH and LQKENI. The length of the CDR3 is 15 residues. CDR3 nucleotides: TGTGCCAGCCCCCGGAGCGGGTCCTACACCGGGGAGCTGTTTTTT. It specifies CASPRSGSYTGELFF.

The V and J genes are TRBV12-3 or TRBV12-4 and TRBJ2-2, with 7 bases lining up with TRBD1. The CDR3 runs 14 residues. V lost 4 bases to trimming and J lost 3 bases; unmatched junction nucleotides: 2. CDR3 DNA: TGTGCCAGCAGTTCGGACAGGTACACCGGGGAGCTGTTTTTT. The encoded protein is CASSSDRYTGELFF.

This clonotype was detected a few times. This chain connects TRBV28 to TRBJ1-5; D is ambiguous. V shed 3 bases and J shed 1 base, with 4 bases lying between them. This CDR3 spans 13 amino acids. Germline CDR1 MDHEN, CDR2 SYDVKM. CDR3 in DNA: TGTGCCAGCAGTTTCCAAAGCAATCAGCCCCAGCATTTT. Its protein product is CASSFQSNQPQHF. Drawing the rest from reference TRBV28 and TRBJ1-5, the complete variable domain is DVKVTQSSRYLVKRTGEKVFLECVQDMDHENMFWYRQDPGLGLRLIYFSYDVKMKEKGDIPEGYSVSREKKERFSLILESASTNQTSMYLCASSFQSNQPQHFGDGTRLSIL.

This clonotype appeared a few times. This rearrangement joins TRBV4-3 to TRBJ1-6, with D uncertain. The CDR3 extends over 16 amino acids. V gave up 8 bases and J gave up 0 bases, with 14 bases separating them. Germline V gene sequence: CDR1 LGHNA, CDR2 YSLEER. The CDR3 protein is CASRPASSSYNSPLHF. The CDR3 DNA is TGCGCCAGCCGCCCAGCCAGCAGCTCCTATAATTCACCCCTCCACTTT.

This chain joins TRBV6-1 and TRBJ1-2, with a weak D call TRBD1 (6 bases). Germline V gives CDR1 MNHNS, CDR2 SASEGT. V lost 6 bases and J lost 3, with 14 bases in between. The CDR3 is made up of 14 amino acids. CDR3 residues: CASRDQQGYYGYTF. CDR3 in DNA: TGTGCCAGCAGGGATCAACAGGGATACTATGGCTACACCTTC.

The sample holds a few counts of this clonotype. The gene calls are TRBV7-3 and TRBJ2-3, with 9 bases fitting TRBD1. CDR3 length equals 19 residues. The germline V gene has CDR1 SGHTA and CDR2 FQGTGA. V shed 5 bases, J shed 4 bases, and the junction held 19 bases outside the gene matches. This CDR3 is CASSLRGAHGTGSSDTQYF. CDR3 coding DNA: TGTGCCAGCAGCCTAAGGGGGGCCCACGGGACAGGGTCATCAGATACGCAGTATTTT.

This clonotype was seen at least ten times. The chain has TRBV19 and TRBJ2-1; D is perhaps TRBD2 (5 bases). The length of the CDR3 is 14 residues. CDR1 and CDR2 from the germline V gene are LNHDA and SQIVND (reference sequence). V was pared by 4 bases and J by 6 bases, with 13 bases between. CDR3: CASSTIGGVNEQFF. DNA of the CDR3: TGTGCCAGTAGTACCATTGGAGGCGTCAATGAGCAGTTCTTC.

The chain recombines TRBV4-1 with TRBJ2-3, with 8 bases that match TRBD2. This CDR3 is built from 17 residues. J lost 4 bases, V lost 0 bases, and 9 bases had no gene match. Germline V CDR1 and CDR2: MGHRA, YSYEKL. The CDR3 DNA is TGCGCCAGCAGCCAAGATGGAACTAGCGGACCATCAGATACGCAGTATTTT. This codes for CASSQDGTSGPSDTQYF.

This clonotype was found many times. The gene calls are TRBV6-1 and TRBJ1-1; TRBD1 is a possible D gene (6 bases). The germline CDR1 and CDR2 sequences are MNHNS and SASEGT. With 6 bases removed from V and 3 bases from J, the gap between germline ends came to 14 bases. This CDR3 is 14 amino acids long. For the CDR3, the DNA is TGTGCCAGCAGCAAAGTAAGGGGGGACACTGAAGCTTTCTTT. It specifies CASSKVRGDTEAFF.

The rearrangement joins TRBV5-1 to TRBJ1-6; D remains unclear. The CDR3 contains 14 residues. Germline loops: CDR1 SGHRS, CDR2 YFSETQ. The V end was cut by 0 bases, the J end by 9 bases, with 10 bases between. The chain's CDR3 is CASSLGARISPLHF. CDR3 DNA: TGCGCCAGCAGCTTGGGGGCCCGGATTTCACCCCTCCACTTT.

The sample holds many counts of this clonotype. This sequence joins TRBV4-3 and TRBJ2-1, with D perhaps matching TRBD2 (5 bases). CDR3 length: 14 residues. CDR1 and CDR2 from the germline V gene are LGHNA and YSLEER. V dropped 2 bases and J dropped 3 bases, with 8 bases sitting between them. The CDR3 here is CASSQYGDYNEQFF. The CDR3 coding sequence is TGCGCCAGCAGCCAATACGGGGACTACAATGAGCAGTTCTTC.

This clonotype was recorded many times. The chain is built from TRBV5-1 and TRBJ2-1, with 8 bases that match TRBD1. CDR3 length: 15 amino acids. After removal of 3 bases from V and 9 bases from J, the junction contained 11 bases not matched to a gene. Germline CDR1 SGHRS, CDR2 YFSETQ. CDR3 loop: CASSWWAGGGGEQFF. CDR3 coding DNA: TGCGCCAGCAGCTGGTGGGCAGGGGGCGGCGGTGAGCAGTTCTTC.

The CDR3 bases are TGCAGTGCTAGAGACCCCGGGCGCATGAACACTGAAGCTTTCTTT. This sequence encodes CSARDPGRMNTEAFF. The chain couples TRBV20-1 to TRBJ1-1; D gene uncertain. The CDR3 sequence is 15 residues long. Germline loops: CDR1 DFQATT, CDR2 SNEGSKA (reference sequence). V was clipped by 0 bases and J by 0 bases, with 11 bases between them.

This clonotype was detected only a few times. The chain uses TRBV20-1 and TRBJ2-3; the match to TRBD1 covers 7 bases. Germline trimming cut 6 bases from V and 2 bases from J; bases unmatched to any gene: 8. CDR1 and CDR2 (germline): DFQATT, SNEGSKA (reference sequence). CDR3 length: 14 residues. CDR3 DNA: TGCAGTGCCAAAGACAGGGTCCACACAGATACGCAGTATTTT. Encoded protein: CSAKDRVHTDTQYF.

There are many counts of this clonotype. CDR3 protein: CASSLEGGRDTQYF. The CDR3 region has the DNA TGTGCCAGCAGCTTAGAGGGGGGGAGAGATACGCAGTATTTT. The chain is built from TRBV7-2 and TRBJ2-3, with a possible D match to TRBD2 (7 bases). With 1 base removed from V and 5 bases from J, the gap between germline ends came to 10 bases. The germline V gene has CDR1 SGHTA and CDR2 FQGNSA. The CDR3 runs 14 residues.

This chain links TRBV7-2 with TRBJ2-3; a possible D gene is TRBD2 (5 bases). Germline-derived CDR1 and CDR2 are SGHTA and FQGNSA. V lost 1 base to trimming and J lost 1 base, with 12 bases between them. This CDR3 spans 16 amino acids. CDR3 sequence (DNA): TGTGCCAGCAGCTTAGAACGGGGATACGGCACAGATACGCAGTATTTT. This encodes CASSLERGYGTDTQYF.

This clonotype was counted at least ten times. This sequence joins TRBV6-2 or TRBV6-3 and TRBJ2-1, with D possibly being TRBD2 (6 bases). The V and J ends lost 4 bases and 5 bases respectively, with 12 bases between them. This CDR3 is 14 amino acids long. In germline, CDR1 is MNHEY, CDR2 SVGEGT. The CDR3 here is CASSSVGEDNEQFF. DNA of the CDR3: TGTGCCAGCAGTTCTGTCGGGGAGGACAATGAGCAGTTCTTC.

This clonotype was recorded many times. The CDR3 here is CASSLVQGVLNQPQHF. CDR3 DNA: TGTGCCAGCAGTTTGGTACAGGGGGTGTTGAATCAGCCCCAGCATTTT. The chain recombines TRBV12-3 or TRBV12-4 with TRBJ1-5, with 8 nucleotides matching TRBD1. This CDR3 has 16 amino acids. V lost 3 bases and J lost 4; bases outside the gene matches: 8.

Many counts were recorded for this clonotype. The chain links TRBV20-1 to TRBJ2-3; 8 bases align to TRBD2. Looked up from germline, CDR1 is DFQATT and CDR2 is SNEGSKA (reference sequence). The CDR3 covers 14 residues. After removal of 7 bases from V and 0 bases from J, the junction contained 6 bases not matched to a gene. CDR3 DNA: TGCAGTGTCGGGGGGGCGCGGAGCACAGATACGCAGTATTTT. This encodes CSVGGARSTDTQYF.

This clonotype was found many times. The chain combines TRBV11-1 with TRBJ2-3, with 11 bases identical to TRBD2. V gave up 3 bases and J gave up 2 bases; unmatched junction bases: 10. Germline values: CDR1 SGHAT, CDR2 FQDESV (reference sequence). There are 18 residues in the CDR3. CDR3 in amino acids: CASSLQAVAGGTTDTQYF. CDR3 sequence (DNA): TGTGCCAGCAGCTTGCAAGCTGTAGCGGGGGGGACCACAGATACGCAGTATTTT.

The V and J genes are TRBV30 and TRBJ2-7; possibly TRBD1 for D (6 bases). CDR1 and CDR2 from the germline V gene are GTSNPN and SVGIG (reference sequence). V dropped 4 bases and J dropped 1 base, with 11 bases sitting between them. The length of the CDR3 is 13 residues. Here the CDR3 reads CAWMGAQSYEQYF. CDR3 nucleotide sequence: TGTGCCTGGATGGGGGCCCAGTCCTACGAGCAGTACTTC.

This clonotype was recorded at least ten times. CDR3 bases: TGTGCCAGCAGTTTATCTGGGGAGACCCAGTACTTC. Amino acid sequence: CASSLSGETQYF. The V and J genes are TRBV27 and TRBJ2-5; D remains unclear. CDR1 is MNHEY, CDR2 SMNVEV, per germline (reference sequence). The CDR3 extends over 12 amino acids. V lost 0 bases, J lost 5 bases, and 4 bases lay in between.